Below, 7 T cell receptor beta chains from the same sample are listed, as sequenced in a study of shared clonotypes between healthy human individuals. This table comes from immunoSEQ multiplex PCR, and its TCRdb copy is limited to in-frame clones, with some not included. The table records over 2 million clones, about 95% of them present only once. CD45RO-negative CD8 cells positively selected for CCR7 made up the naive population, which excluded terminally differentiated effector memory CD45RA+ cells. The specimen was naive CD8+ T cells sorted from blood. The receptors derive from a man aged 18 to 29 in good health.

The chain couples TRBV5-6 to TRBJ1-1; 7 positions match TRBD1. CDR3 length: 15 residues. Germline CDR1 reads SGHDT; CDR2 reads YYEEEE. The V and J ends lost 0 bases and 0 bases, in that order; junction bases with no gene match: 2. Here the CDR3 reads CASSLGDSMNTEAFF. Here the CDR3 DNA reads TGTGCCAGCAGCTTGGGGGACAGTATGAACACTGAAGCTTTCTTT.

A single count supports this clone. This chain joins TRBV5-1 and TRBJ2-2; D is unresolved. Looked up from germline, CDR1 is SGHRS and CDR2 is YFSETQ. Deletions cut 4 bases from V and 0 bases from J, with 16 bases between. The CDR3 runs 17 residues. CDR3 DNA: TGCGCCAGCAGCATGGATCCTTCCGGGTCGAACACCGGGGAGCTGTTTTTT. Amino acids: CASSMDPSGSNTGELFF. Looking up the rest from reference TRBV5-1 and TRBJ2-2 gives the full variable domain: KAGVTQTPRYLIKTRGQQVTLSCSPISGHRSVSWYQQTPGQGLQFLFEYFSETQRNKGNFPGRFSGRQFSNSRSEMNVSTLELGDSALYLCASSMDPSGSNTGELFFGEGSRLTVL.

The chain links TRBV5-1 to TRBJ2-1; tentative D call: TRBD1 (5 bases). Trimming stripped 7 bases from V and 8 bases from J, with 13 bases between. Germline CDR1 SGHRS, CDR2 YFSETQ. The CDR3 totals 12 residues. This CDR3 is CASLGLSDEQFF. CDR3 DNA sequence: TGCGCCAGCCTGGGGCTATCCGATGAGCAGTTCTTC.

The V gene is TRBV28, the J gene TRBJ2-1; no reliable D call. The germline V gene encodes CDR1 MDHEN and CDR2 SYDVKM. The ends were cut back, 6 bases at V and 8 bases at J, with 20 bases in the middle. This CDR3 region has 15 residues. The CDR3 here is CASSQSTSGLDEQFF. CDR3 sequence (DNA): TGTGCCAGCAGCCAAAGTACCTCGGGTCTCGATGAGCAGTTCTTC. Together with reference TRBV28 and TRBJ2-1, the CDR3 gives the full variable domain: DVKVTQSSRYLVKRTGEKVFLECVQDMDHENMFWYRQDPGLGLRLIYFSYDVKMKEKGDIPEGYSVSREKKERFSLILESASTNQTSMYLCASSQSTSGLDEQFFGPGTRLTVL.

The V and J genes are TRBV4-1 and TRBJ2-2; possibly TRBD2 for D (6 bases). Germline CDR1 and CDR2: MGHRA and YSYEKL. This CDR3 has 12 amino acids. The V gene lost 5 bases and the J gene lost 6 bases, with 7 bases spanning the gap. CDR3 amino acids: CASSWGAGELFF. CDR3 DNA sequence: TGCGCCAGCAGCTGGGGGGCCGGGGAGCTGTTTTTT.

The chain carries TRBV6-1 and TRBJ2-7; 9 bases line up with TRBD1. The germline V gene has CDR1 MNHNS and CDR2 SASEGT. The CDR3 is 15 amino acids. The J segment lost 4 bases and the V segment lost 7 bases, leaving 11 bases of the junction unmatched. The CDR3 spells CASIWDGQGIYEQYF. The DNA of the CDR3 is TGTGCCAGCATTTGGGACGGACAGGGGATTTACGAGCAGTACTTC.

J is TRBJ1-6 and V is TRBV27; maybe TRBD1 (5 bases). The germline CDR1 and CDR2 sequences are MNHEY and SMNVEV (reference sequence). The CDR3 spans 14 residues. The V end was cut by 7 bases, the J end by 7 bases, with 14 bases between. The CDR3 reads CASTLGGGNSPLHF. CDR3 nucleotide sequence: TGTGCCAGCACGCTGGGGGGAGGGAATTCACCCCTCCACTTT.